This record concerns one T cell receptor (beta chain) sequence. Its antigen has not been determined. No much larger clonotype is one base removed from it; base qualities were not supplied. The source of the sample is a study of cytotoxic CD8 clonotypes in ibrutinib-treated CLL (dated by TCRdb to about 2021). Concerning the study at large: The cohort was composed of some ten relapsed/refractory and approximately 14 treatment-naive patients; IGHV unmutated status was identified in under 18 patients. Samples averaged 255,043 productive templates and 94,082 productive rearrangements. Response samples were taken after a median of roughly a year on treatment, ranging from roughly 6 to 36 months. Every sample from remission and from progressive disease was obtained while the patients were still on ibrutinib. Of the 85 to 90 participants in the trial, about two dozen had longitudinal samples available. Responses were partial in around 24 patients and complete in 2; after median approximately 5.5 years follow-up, around 15 stayed in remission and around 12 progressed. Cryopreserved peripheral blood mononuclear cells were obtained prior to treatment, at the time of response, and at either disease progression or sustained remission.

The goal of deep resolution MiSeq sequencing was a depth between 1 in 1 million and 1 in 200,000 T cells, and coverage averaged 10x per clonotype. The immunoSEQ hsTCRB Kit was used to generate TCR beta libraries. On the study's bioinformatics: Data were analyzed with ImmunoSEQ Data Assistant and ImmunoSEQ Analyzer, with V, D and J genes assigned per IMGT definitions. Clonality, with values ranging from 0 to 1, was calculated as one minus the normalized Shannon entropy of productive rearrangement frequencies. Public clonotype analysis was restricted to overrepresented clonotypes comprising at least 0.05% of each patient's repertoire. Around 12 age-matched healthy donor repertoires from immuneACCESS were used as controls for clonality. Not all clones reach the TCRdb copy of this immuneACCESS table, which keeps in-frame sequences only. Checked studies attribute under half of the gap to unresolved V genes and leave the rest unexplained. V, J and clone size were drawn from that table, and D and trimming were deduced from the DNA. The sample table shows tens of thousands of clones, and roughly 53% are seen once. Of the sample, around a third is held by the ten largest clones.

The time point label here, explained by the study, means: eleven to twelve months on ibrutinib. For TCR beta library preparation, 1.5 to 2.5 micrograms of genomic DNA were extracted from the cryopreserved PBMCs. Longitudinal blood samples from CLL patients on ibrutinib monotherapy were analyzed using high-throughput TCR beta sequencing. The patients were enrolled in a single-center, open-label phase 2 trial of ibrutinib monotherapy. Trimming leaves V shorter by 4 bases and J shorter by 4 bases, with the junction holding 10 bases beyond the gene matches. The germline V gene (reference sequence) gives CDR1 as SGHNT and CDR2 as YYREEE. The CDR3, cysteine through phenylalanine, is 15 amino acids long. Just CDR3 DNA is preserved here, 45 bases in frame from base 1. The full study reports these points: At ibrutinib response clonality went up, during sustained remission it held steady, and at progression it dropped back toward baseline. Baseline clonality was found to be higher than that of age-matched healthy donors and was strongly correlated with circulating CD8+ T-cell counts. Sampling times were not matched between patients in sustained remission and patients whose disease was progressing, and lymph node repertoires were not examined. Public clonotypes were found to be uncommon and were observed to contract or remain stable during treatment; the increase in clonality was shown to reflect expansion of private clonotypes at ibrutinib response.

Recombination linked TRBV5-4 to TRBJ1-1, with 7 middle bases fitting TRBD1. This clonotype was sampled from a human donor with chronic lymphocytic leukemia. The material sequenced was PBMCs, taken after 12 months of ibrutinib treatment. The nucleotide sequence is TGTGCCAGCAGCGTAAGACAGGGATACGGCACTGAAGCTTTCTTT. Translation gives CASSVRQGYGTEAFF.